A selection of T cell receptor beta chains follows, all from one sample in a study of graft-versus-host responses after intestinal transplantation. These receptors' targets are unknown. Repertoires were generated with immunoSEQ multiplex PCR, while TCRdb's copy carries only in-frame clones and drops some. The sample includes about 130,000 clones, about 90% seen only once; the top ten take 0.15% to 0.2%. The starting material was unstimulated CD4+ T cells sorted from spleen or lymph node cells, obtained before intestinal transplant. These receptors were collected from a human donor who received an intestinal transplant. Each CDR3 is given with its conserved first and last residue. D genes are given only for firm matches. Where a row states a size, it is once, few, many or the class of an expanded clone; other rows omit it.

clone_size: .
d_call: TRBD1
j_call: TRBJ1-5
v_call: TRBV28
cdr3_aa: CASSGGEGAVSNQPQHF
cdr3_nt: TGTGCCAGCAGCGGGGGTGAGGGGGCGGTTAGCAATCAGCCCCAGCATTTT

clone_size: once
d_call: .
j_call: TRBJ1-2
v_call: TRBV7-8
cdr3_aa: CASSFAEGYYGYTF
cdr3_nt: TGTGCCAGCAGCTTTGCGGAGGGGTACTATGGCTACACCTTC

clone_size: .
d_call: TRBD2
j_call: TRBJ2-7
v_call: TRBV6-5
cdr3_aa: CASRNGGGHEQYF
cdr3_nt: TGTGCCAGCAGAAACGGGGGGGGACACGAGCAGTACTTC

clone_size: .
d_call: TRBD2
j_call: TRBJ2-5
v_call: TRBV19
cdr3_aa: CASSKREGRKTQYF
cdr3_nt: TGTGCCAGTAGCAAGCGGGAGGGCCGAAAGACCCAGTACTTC

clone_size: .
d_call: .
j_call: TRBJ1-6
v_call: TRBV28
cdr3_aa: CASSFNSPLHF
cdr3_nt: TGTGCCAGCAGTTTTAATTCACCCCTCCACTTT

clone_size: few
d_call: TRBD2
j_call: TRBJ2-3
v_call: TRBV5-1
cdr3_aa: CASSFMGLAATDTQYF
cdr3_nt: TGCGCCAGCAGCTTTATGGGACTAGCGGCAACAGATACGCAGTATTTT

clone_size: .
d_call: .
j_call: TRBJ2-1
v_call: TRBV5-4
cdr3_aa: CASSHTRGDEQFF
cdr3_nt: TGTGCCAGCAGCCACACGCGAGGCGATGAGCAGTTCTTC

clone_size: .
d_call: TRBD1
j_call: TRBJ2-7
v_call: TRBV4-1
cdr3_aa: CASSHPTRDSQYEQYF
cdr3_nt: TGCGCCAGCAGCCATCCCACGAGGGACAGCCAGTACGAGCAGTACTTC

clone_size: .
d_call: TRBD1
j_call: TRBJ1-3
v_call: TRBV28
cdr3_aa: CASSRTGTGNTIYF
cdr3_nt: TGTGCCAGCAGCCGGACAGGGACCGGAAACACCATATATTTT

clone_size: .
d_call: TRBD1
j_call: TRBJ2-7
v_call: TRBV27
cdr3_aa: CASSTWTGKHAYEQYF
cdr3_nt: TGTGCCAGCAGTACCTGGACAGGGAAACACGCCTACGAGCAGTACTTC

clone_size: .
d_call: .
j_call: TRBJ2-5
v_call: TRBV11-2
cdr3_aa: CASSLVSARGETQYF
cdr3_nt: TGTGCCAGCAGCTTAGTTAGCGCACGCGGGGAGACCCAGTACTTC

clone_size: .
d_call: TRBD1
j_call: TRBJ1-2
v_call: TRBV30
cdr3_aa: CAGTGGEPNYGYTF
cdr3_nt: TGTGCCGGAACAGGGGGCGAGCCGAACTATGGCTACACCTTC

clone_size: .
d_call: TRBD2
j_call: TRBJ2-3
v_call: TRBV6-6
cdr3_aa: CASSYSGLAQDTQYF
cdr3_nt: TGTGCCAGCAGTTACTCCGGACTAGCGCAAGATACGCAGTATTTT

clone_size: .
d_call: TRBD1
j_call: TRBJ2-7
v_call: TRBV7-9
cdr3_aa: CASSRQGQGHYEQYF
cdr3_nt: TGTGCCAGCAGCCGCCAGGGACAGGGGCATTACGAGCAGTACTTC

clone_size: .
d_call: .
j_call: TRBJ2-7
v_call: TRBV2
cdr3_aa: CASRVGPTPPSYEQYF
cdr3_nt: TGTGCCAGCAGGGTAGGACCCACCCCCCCATCCTACGAGCAGTACTTC

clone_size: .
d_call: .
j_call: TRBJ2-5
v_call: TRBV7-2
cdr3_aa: CASSFSRDQETQYF
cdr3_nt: TGTGCCAGCAGCTTCAGCCGGGACCAAGAGACCCAGTACTTC

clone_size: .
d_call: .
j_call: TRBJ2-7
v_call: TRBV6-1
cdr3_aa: CASSEEPGFVYEQYF
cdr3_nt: TGTGCCAGCAGTGAAGAACCCGGGTTCGTCTACGAGCAGTACTTC

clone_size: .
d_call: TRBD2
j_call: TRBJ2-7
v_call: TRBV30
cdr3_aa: CAWSVRGLAGPTSYEQYF
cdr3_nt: TGTGCCTGGAGTGTACGGGGACTAGCGGGACCAACCTCCTACGAGCAGTACTTC

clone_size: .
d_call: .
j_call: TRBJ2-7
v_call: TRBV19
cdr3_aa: CASSAQGTGEQYF
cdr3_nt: TGTGCCAGTAGTGCACAGGGTACGGGCGAGCAGTACTTC

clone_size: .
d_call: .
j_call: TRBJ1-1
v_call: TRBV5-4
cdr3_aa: CASRSTGKGSTEAFF
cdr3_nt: TGTGCCAGCAGGTCGACTGGGAAGGGGAGCACTGAAGCTTTCTTT

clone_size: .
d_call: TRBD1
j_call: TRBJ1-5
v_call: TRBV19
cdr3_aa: CASSRGTGYNQPQHF
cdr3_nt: TGTGCCAGTAGTAGGGGGACAGGATACAATCAGCCCCAGCATTTT

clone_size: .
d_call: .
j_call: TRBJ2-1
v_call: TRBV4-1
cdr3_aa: CASSRPFNEQFF
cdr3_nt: TGCGCCAGCAGCCGCCCGTTTAATGAGCAGTTCTTC

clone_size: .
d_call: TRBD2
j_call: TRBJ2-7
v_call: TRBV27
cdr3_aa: CASSLLGGYEQYF
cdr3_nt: TGTGCCAGCAGTTTATTGGGGGGGTACGAGCAGTACTTC

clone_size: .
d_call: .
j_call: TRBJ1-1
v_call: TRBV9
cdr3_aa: CASSVAWGLGTEAFF
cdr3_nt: TGTGCCAGCAGCGTAGCTTGGGGGCTGGGCACTGAAGCTTTCTTT

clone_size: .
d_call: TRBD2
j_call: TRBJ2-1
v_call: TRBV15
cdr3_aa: CATSRTSGSKDEQFF
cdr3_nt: TGTGCCACCAGCAGGACTAGCGGGAGTAAGGATGAGCAGTTCTTC

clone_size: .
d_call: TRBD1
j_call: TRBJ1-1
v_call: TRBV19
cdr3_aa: CASSPGQGMNTEAFF
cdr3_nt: TGTGCCAGTAGTCCGGGACAGGGGATGAACACTGAAGCTTTCTTT

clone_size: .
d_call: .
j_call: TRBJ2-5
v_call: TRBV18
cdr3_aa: CASSLQRQETQYF
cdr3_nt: TGTGCCAGCTCACTCCAGCGCCAAGAGACCCAGTACTTC

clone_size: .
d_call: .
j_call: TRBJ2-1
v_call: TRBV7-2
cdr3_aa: CASSSLRLDPQFF
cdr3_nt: TGTGCCAGCAGCTCACTGAGACTAGATCCGCAGTTCTTC

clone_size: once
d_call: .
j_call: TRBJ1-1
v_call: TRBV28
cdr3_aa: CASSLGSPPEAFF
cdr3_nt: TGTGCCAGCAGTTTAGGGTCGCCGCCTGAAGCTTTCTTT

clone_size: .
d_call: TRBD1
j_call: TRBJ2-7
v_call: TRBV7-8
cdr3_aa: CASSLKGTGAQLLSYEQYF
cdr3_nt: TGTGCCAGCAGCTTAAAGGGGACAGGGGCCCAACTCCTCTCCTACGAGCAGTACTTC

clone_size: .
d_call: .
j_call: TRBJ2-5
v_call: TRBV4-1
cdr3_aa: CASSQDGDPGETQYF
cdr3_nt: TGCGCCAGCAGCCAAGATGGGGACCCCGGGGAGACCCAGTACTTC

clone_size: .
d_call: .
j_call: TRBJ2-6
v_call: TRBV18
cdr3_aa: CASSQGHPGANVLTF
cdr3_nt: TGTGCCAGTTCCCAAGGACATCCTGGGGCCAACGTCCTGACTTTC

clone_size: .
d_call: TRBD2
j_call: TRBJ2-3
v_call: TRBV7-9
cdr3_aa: CASSGPGLAGGFTDTQYF
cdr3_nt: TGTGCCAGCAGTGGGCCGGGACTAGCGGGAGGGTTCACAGATACGCAGTATTTT

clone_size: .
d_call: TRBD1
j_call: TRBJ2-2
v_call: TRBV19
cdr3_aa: CASHDRGNTGELFF
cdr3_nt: TGTGCCAGCCACGACAGGGGGAACACCGGGGAGCTGTTTTTT

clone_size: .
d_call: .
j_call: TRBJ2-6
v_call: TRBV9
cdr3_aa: CASSTRDSSSGANVLTF
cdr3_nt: TGTGCCAGCAGCACCCGGGACTCAAGCTCTGGGGCAAACGTCCTGACTTTC

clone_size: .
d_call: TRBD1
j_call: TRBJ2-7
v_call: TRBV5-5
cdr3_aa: CASSGSGTATYEQYF
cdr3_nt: TGTGCCAGCAGCGGTTCCGGGACAGCGACCTACGAGCAGTACTTC

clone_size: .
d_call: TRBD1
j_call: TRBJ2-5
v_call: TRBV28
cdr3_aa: CASYMGQQETQYF
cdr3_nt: TGTGCCAGTTACATGGGACAGCAAGAGACCCAGTACTTC

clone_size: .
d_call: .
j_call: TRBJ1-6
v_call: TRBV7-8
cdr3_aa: CASSRDGYENSPLHF
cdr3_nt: TGTGCCAGCAGCCGGGACGGTTACGAGAATTCACCCCTCCACTTT

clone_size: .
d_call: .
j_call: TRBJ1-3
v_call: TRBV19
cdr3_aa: CASSIKGAGNTIYF
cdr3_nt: TGTGCCAGTAGTATAAAAGGGGCTGGAAACACCATATATTTT

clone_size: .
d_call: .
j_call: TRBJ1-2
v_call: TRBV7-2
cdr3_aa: CASSWGDNYGYTF
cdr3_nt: TGTGCCAGCAGCTGGGGCGATAACTATGGCTACACCTTC

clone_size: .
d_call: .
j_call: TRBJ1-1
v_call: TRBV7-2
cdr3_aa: CASRLMAGANTEAFF
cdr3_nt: TGTGCCAGCAGGCTGATGGCGGGCGCGAACACTGAAGCTTTCTTT

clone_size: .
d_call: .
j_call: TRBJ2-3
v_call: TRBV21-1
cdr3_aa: CASSKFPGQGDF
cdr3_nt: TGTGCCAGCAGCAAGTTCCCGGGACAGGGGGATTTT

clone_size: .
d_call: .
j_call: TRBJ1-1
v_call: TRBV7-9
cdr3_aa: CASSEQWVDMNTEAFF
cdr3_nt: TGTGCCAGCAGCGAACAGTGGGTCGACATGAACACTGAAGCTTTCTTT

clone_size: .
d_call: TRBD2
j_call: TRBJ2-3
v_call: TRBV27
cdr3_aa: CASTPLGGSTDTQYF
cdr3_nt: TGTGCCAGCACCCCGTTGGGGGGGAGCACAGATACGCAGTATTTT

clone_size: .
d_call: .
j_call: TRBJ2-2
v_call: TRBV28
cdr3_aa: CASNFPTKRSGPSGGELFF
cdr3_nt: TGTGCCAGCAATTTTCCCACGAAGCGAAGCGGACCCTCAGGAGGGGAGCTGTTTTTT

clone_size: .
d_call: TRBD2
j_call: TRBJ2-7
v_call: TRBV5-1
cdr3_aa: CANSRFSGFTYEQYF
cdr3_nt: TGCGCCAACTCCCGATTTAGCGGGTTCACCTACGAGCAGTACTTC

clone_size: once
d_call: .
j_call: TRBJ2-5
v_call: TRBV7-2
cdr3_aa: CASSLRVADPKGQYF
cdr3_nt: TGTGCCAGCAGCCTCCGGGTAGCGGACCCAAAAGGGCAGTACTTC

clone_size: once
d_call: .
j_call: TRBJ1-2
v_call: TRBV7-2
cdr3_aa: CASSSPRSDSGFYGYTF
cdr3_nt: TGTGCCAGCAGCAGCCCCCGGTCGGACAGCGGGTTTTATGGCTACACCTTC

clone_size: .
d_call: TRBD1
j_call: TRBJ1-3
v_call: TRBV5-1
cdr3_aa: CASSLGTGGAYSTIYF
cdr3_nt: TGCGCCAGCAGCTTGGGTACAGGGGGCGCGTATAGCACCATATATTTT

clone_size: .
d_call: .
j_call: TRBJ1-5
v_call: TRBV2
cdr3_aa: CASRVAGASNQPQHF
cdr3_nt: TGTGCCAGCAGGGTAGCGGGGGCGAGCAATCAGCCCCAGCATTTT

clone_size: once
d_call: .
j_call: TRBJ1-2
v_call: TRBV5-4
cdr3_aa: CASSLDNLYGYTF
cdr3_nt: TGTGCCAGCAGCTTGGACAATCTTTATGGCTACACCTTC

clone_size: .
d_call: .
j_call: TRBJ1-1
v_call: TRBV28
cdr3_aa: CASSLLGVANTEAFF
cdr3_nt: TGTGCCAGCAGTTTACTAGGGGTAGCGAACACTGAAGCTTTCTTT

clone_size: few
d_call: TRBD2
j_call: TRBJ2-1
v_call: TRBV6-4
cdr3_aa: CASSGERGNEQFF
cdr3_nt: TGTGCCAGCAGTGGGGAGCGGGGGAATGAGCAGTTCTTC

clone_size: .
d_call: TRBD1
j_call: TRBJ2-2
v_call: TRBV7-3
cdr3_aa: CASSSGQAYTGELFF
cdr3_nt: TGTGCCAGCAGCTCCGGACAGGCTTACACCGGGGAGCTGTTTTTT

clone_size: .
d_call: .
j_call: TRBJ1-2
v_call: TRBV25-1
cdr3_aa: CASSDGRSYGYTF
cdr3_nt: TGTGCCAGCAGTGACGGCAGAAGCTATGGCTACACCTTC

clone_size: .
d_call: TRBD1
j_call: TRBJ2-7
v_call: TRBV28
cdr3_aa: CASILTGGYEQYF
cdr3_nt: TGTGCCAGCATTCTGACAGGGGGTTACGAGCAGTACTTC

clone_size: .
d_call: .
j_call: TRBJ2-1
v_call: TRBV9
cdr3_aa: CASSVNPYSYNEQFF
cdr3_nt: TGTGCCAGCAGCGTAAACCCGTACTCCTACAATGAGCAGTTCTTC

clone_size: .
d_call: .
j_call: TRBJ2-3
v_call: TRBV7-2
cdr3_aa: CASTQTDTQYF
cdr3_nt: TGTGCCAGCACACAGACAGATACGCAGTATTTT

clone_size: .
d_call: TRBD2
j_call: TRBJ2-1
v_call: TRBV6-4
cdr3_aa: CASSAFRTSGSYNEQFF
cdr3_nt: TGTGCCAGCAGTGCCTTCCGGACTAGCGGCTCCTACAATGAGCAGTTCTTC

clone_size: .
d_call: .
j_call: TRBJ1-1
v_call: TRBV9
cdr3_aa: CASSVEGNAEAFF
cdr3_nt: TGTGCCAGCAGCGTAGAGGGGAACGCTGAAGCTTTCTTT